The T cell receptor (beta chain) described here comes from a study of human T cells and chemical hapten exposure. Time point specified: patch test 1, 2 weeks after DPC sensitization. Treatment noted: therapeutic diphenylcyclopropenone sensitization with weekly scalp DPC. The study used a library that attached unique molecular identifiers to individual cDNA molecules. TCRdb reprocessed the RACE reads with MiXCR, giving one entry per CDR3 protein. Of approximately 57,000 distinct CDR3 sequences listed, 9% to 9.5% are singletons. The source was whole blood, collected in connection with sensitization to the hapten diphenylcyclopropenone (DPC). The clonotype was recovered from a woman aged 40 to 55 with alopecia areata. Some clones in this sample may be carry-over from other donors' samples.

CDR3 DNA sequence: TGTGCCTGGATCCCCCCCCGGCCCAATCCCCTCTATGGCTACACCTTC. Translating it yields CAWIPPRPNPLYGYTF. This rearrangement joins TRBV30 to TRBJ1-2; D unclear. The CDR3 length is 16 residues. V was cut by 4 bases and J by 4 bases, with 22 bases left in between. Germline V gives CDR1 GTSNPN, CDR2 SVGIG (reference sequence).